One and the same sample provided the 31 T cell receptor beta chains below, sequenced in a study of neoadjuvant anti-PD-1 for oral cavity cancer (dated by TCRdb to about 2021). According to the study, the label for this sample's time point signals: before neoadjuvant nivolumab. Libraries were prepared through the immunoSEQ multiplex PCR assay. Entries here come from immuneACCESS through TCRdb and include only in-frame sequences with V and J called. Some clones fail to appear in such tables; in the studies checked, an unresolved V gene covers under half of the shortfall, and the cause of the remainder is unknown. The sample table records 5,500 to 8,000 clones; around 40% of these occur just once. 25% of the sample belongs to the ten largest clones. This material consisted of tumor tissue, taken before nivolumab (anti-PD-1) treatment. These TCRs come from a person aged 35-80 years with oral cavity squamous cell carcinoma.

This clone is large. V gene TRBV5-1 combines with J gene TRBJ2-2; D is unclear. Germline CDR1 and CDR2: SGHRS and YFSETQ. Deletions cut 4 bases from V and 0 bases from J, with 10 bases between. There are 15 residues in the CDR3. As DNA, the CDR3 is TGCGCCAGCAGCCCTGGCAGGTCGAACACCGGGGAGCTGTTTTTT. It codes for CASSPGRSNTGELFF.

J is TRBJ1-1 and V is TRBV11-2; D unresolved. Germline values: CDR1 SGHAT, CDR2 FQNNGV. The CDR3 consists of 13 residues. V was shortened by 0 bases and J by 5 bases, with 7 bases between the two germline ends. CDR3 coding DNA: TGTGCCAGCAGCTTAGATCGGGGTACTGAAGCTTTCTTT. This gives the protein CASSLDRGTEAFF.

The gene calls are TRBV10-3 and TRBJ2-3; the D call may be TRBD1 or TRBD2 (5 bases each). Trimming stripped 7 bases from V and 6 bases from J, with 14 bases between. This CDR3 is built from 13 residues. CDR1 ENHRY and CDR2 SYGVKD come from the germline V gene. The CDR3 DNA follows: TGTGCCATCAAAGGGGCTAGCCAGGATACGCAGTATTTT. This translates into CAIKGASQDTQYF.

The V gene is TRBV6-5, the J gene TRBJ2-7; D unclear. The V end lost 8 bases, the J end lost 3 bases, and 8 bases lay between the germline ends. The CDR3 runs 11 residues. The germline V gene has CDR1 MNHEY and CDR2 SVGAGI. The CDR3 coding sequence is TGTGCCAGCGGGCGGATCTACGAGCAGTACTTC. Amino acids: CASGRIYEQYF.

This clone was seen a few times. This sequence joins TRBV4-1 and TRBJ1-1; 9 bases are shared with TRBD1. Per the germline V gene, CDR1 is MGHRA and CDR2 is YSYEKL. J was trimmed by 10 bases and V by 1 base; bases with no gene match: 4. This CDR3 is built from 13 residues. The CDR3 DNA follows: TGCGCCAGCAGCCAAGGGACAGGGGAAGGAGCTTTCTTT. Protein sequence: CASSQGTGEGAFF.

The rearrangement uses TRBV2 and TRBJ1-6; the match to TRBD1 covers 9 bases. V was pared by 3 bases and J by 4 bases, with 1 base of the junction left unmatched. Germline V CDR1 and CDR2: SNHLY, FYNNEI. CDR3 size: 15 residues. The CDR3 sequence: CASSDGTGYNSPLHF. CDR3 coding DNA: TGTGCCAGCAGTGATGGGACAGGGTATAATTCACCCCTCCACTTT.

The chain carries TRBV6-1 and TRBJ2-7; D possibly corresponds to TRBD2 (6 bases). This CDR3 has 13 amino acids. V lost 7 bases to trimming and J lost 2 bases, with 12 bases between them. CDR1 is MNHNS and CDR2 is SASEGT in the germline V gene. As DNA, the CDR3 is TGTGCCAGCAAGGAGGGAGTCGCCTACGAGCAGTACTTC. Translation: CASKEGVAYEQYF.

The rearrangement links TRBV5-8 to TRBJ2-5; perhaps TRBD1 as D (6 bases). Trimming pared 4 bases from V and 5 bases from J, leaving 12 bases between. The CDR3 has 13 amino acids. The germline V gene encodes CDR1 SGHTS and CDR2 YDEGEE. Here the CDR3 DNA reads TGTGCCAGCAGCGGAACAGGGAGTGAGACCCAGTACTTC. Amino acid sequence: CASSGTGSETQYF.

V and J are TRBV5-4 and TRBJ1-2; no definite D call. This CDR3 has 11 residues. Trimming pared 4 bases from V and 5 bases from J, leaving 6 bases between. Germline V lookup: CDR1 SGHNT, CDR2 YYREEE (reference sequence). CDR3 nucleotides: TGTGCCAGCAGCGGCGATTATGGCTACACCTTC. This codes for CASSGDYGYTF.

V is TRBV23-1 and J is TRBJ1-1; D is unresolved. TRBV23-1 belongs to the ORF category, with a function that is uncertain. The V end lost 1 base, the J end lost 0 bases, and 12 bases lay between the germline ends. The CDR3 loop spans 16 amino acids. CDR3 bases: TGCGCCAGCAGTCAATGTGCGCCTCACCTGAACACTGAAGCTTTCTTT. Its protein is CASSQCAPHLNTEAFF.

The chain uses TRBV29-1 and TRBJ1-3; 7 nucleotides align to TRBD1. The length of the CDR3 is 13 residues. CDR1 is SQVTM, CDR2 ANQGSEA, per germline. With 7 bases clipped from V and 2 bases from J, the junction kept 5 bases outside the gene matches. CDR3 in DNA: TGCAGCGCCGCTGGGACAGCTGGAAACACCATATATTTT. Protein product: CSAAGTAGNTIYF.

This sequence joins TRBV7-8 and TRBJ1-1, with D uncertain. Germline V gene lookup returns CDR1 SGHVS and CDR2 FQNEAQ. The CDR3 loop spans 13 amino acids. Trimming took off 5 bases at V and 3 bases at J, with 10 bases between the two ends. CDR3 amino acids: CASSLTRDTEAFF. The CDR3 coding sequence is TGTGCCAGCAGCCTCACTAGGGACACTGAAGCTTTCTTT. Full variable domain (missing parts from reference TRBV7-8 and TRBJ1-1): GAGVSQSPRYKVAKRGQDVALRCDPISGHVSLFWYQQALGQGPEFLTYFQNEAQLDKSGLPSDRFFAERPEGSVSTLKIQRTQQEDSAVYLCASSLTRDTEAFFGQGTRLTVV.

V gene TRBV2 combines with J gene TRBJ1-2, with D possibly matching TRBD1 (5 bases). This CDR3 is 16 amino acids long. Germline V CDR1 and CDR2: SNHLY, FYNNEI. V was pared by 0 bases and J by 0 bases, with 11 bases between. In DNA form, the CDR3 reads TGTGCCAGCAGTGAAGCGCTTCAGGGTGCTAACTATGGCTACACCTTC. This sequence encodes CASSEALQGANYGYTF. Looking up the rest from reference TRBV2 and TRBJ1-2 gives the full variable domain: EPEVTQTPSHQVTQMGQEVILRCVPISNHLYFYWYRQILGQKVEFLVSFYNNEISEKSEIFDDQFSVERPDGSNFTLKIRSTKLEDSAMYFCASSEALQGANYGYTFGSGTRLTVV.

This clone has a handful of counts. The CDR3 protein is CASSLSTGMSGYTF. The CDR3 region has the DNA TGTGCCAGCAGTTTATCGACAGGGATGAGTGGCTACACCTTC. V and J are TRBV27 and TRBJ1-2; 7 positions match TRBD1. The length of the CDR3 is 14 residues. Trimming took 0 bases from V and 7 from J; bases not matched to a gene: 5. CDR1 and CDR2 from the germline V gene are MNHEY and SMNVEV (reference sequence).

This clone has a handful of counts. The chain couples TRBV6-6 to TRBJ1-5, with a tentative D call TRBD1 (6 bases). Germline loops: CDR1 MNHNY, CDR2 SVGAGI (reference sequence). Trimming took 2 bases from V and 4 from J, leaving 12 bases between them. The CDR3 consists of 15 residues. The CDR3 sequence: CASSYPRTENQPQHF. CDR3 nucleotide sequence: TGTGCCAGCAGTTACCCCCGGACAGAAAATCAGCCCCAGCATTTT.

This chain connects TRBV30 to TRBJ1-1, with unresolved D. Germline V gives CDR1 GTSNPN, CDR2 SVGIG (reference sequence). V lost 0 bases to trimming and J lost 4 bases, with 15 bases between them. The CDR3 covers 15 residues. CDR3 in amino acids: CAWSVRLGLSTEAFF. The CDR3 DNA follows: TGTGCCTGGAGTGTAAGGCTGGGATTGAGCACTGAAGCTTTCTTT.

The chain combines TRBV4-3 with TRBJ2-1, with 9 bases identical to TRBD1. This CDR3 comprises 14 residues. Germline CDR1 and CDR2: LGHNA and YSLEER. Trimming removed 2 bases from V and 7 bases from J; junction bases left unmatched: 3. The CDR3 spells CASSQRQGGNEQFF. CDR3 sequence (DNA): TGCGCCAGCAGCCAACGACAGGGGGGGAATGAGCAGTTCTTC.

This rearrangement joins TRBV9 to TRBJ1-4; D is unclear. This CDR3 is 14 amino acids long. Per the germline V gene, CDR1 is SGDLS and CDR2 is YYNGEE. Trimming shortened V by 4 bases and J by 8 bases, and 15 bases separated the two germline ends. Here the CDR3 DNA reads TGTGCCAGCAGCAAGGAAGGAATCGAGGAAAAACTGTTTTTT. Protein product: CASSKEGIEEKLFF.

This clone counts as medium-sized. The chain recombines TRBV18 with TRBJ2-1; TRBD2 matches at 8 bases. From germline, CDR1 is KGHSH and CDR2 LQKENI. The CDR3 consists of 14 residues. V shed 8 bases, J shed 4 bases, and the junction held 7 bases outside the gene matches. The CDR3 coding sequence is TGTGCCAGCCTCAGCGGGGGCCAATACAATGAGCAGTTCTTC. This encodes CASLSGGQYNEQFF.

Relative to its sample, this clone is large. V usage is TRBV6-5 and J usage is TRBJ2-5, with TRBD1 as a possible D gene (6 bases). Trimming shortened V by 2 bases and J by 4 bases, and 11 bases separated the two germline ends. The CDR3 covers 14 residues. CDR1 and CDR2 (germline): MNHEY, SVGAGI. This CDR3 reads CASSYRGSRETQYF. Here the CDR3 DNA reads TGTGCCAGCAGTTACAGGGGGAGCCGAGAGACCCAGTACTTC.

This clone qualifies as medium-sized. The chain links TRBV27 to TRBJ2-1; D is unresolved. CDR1 and CDR2 from the germline V gene are MNHEY and SMNVEV (reference sequence). Trimming took 2 bases from V and 5 from J, leaving 13 bases between them. The length of the CDR3 is 15 residues. CDR3 sequence (DNA): TGTGCCAGCAGTTTAGGCAGCGTATGGGACAATGAGCAGTTCTTC. Its translation is CASSLGSVWDNEQFF.

This clone has more than one count but fewer than ten. J is TRBJ1-1 and V is TRBV30, with 9 bases fitting TRBD1. V trimming: 5 bases; J trimming: 4 bases; junction bases outside the gene matches: 8. Germline V gives CDR1 GTSNPN, CDR2 SVGIG (reference sequence). The CDR3 has 14 residues. Written as DNA, the CDR3 is TGTGCCTGGGGAACCGGGACAGGGATCACTGAAGCTTTCTTT. Translated, it gives CAWGTGTGITEAFF.

This clone showed up just a few times. V is TRBV18 and J is TRBJ2-7, with D possibly TRBD1 on 5 matching bases. From germline, CDR1 is KGHSH and CDR2 LQKENI. V lost 3 bases, J lost 3 bases, and 18 bases lay in between. The CDR3 spans 16 residues. DNA for the CDR3: TGTGCCAGCTCACCCCCCTTGGGGCAGGGCCGCTACGAGCAGTACTTC. Translating gives CASSPPLGQGRYEQYF.

The CDR3 region has the DNA TGTGCCAGCAGCTTAGAGCAGGGGCTTGGCTACACCTTC. Translation: CASSLEQGLGYTF. V and J are TRBV7-9 and TRBJ1-2, with a possible D match to TRBD1 (6 bases). CDR3 size: 13 residues. CDR1 SEHNR and CDR2 FQNEAQ come from the germline V gene (reference sequence). V was trimmed by 1 base and J by 7 bases, leaving 10 bases between them.

The genes are TRBV19 and TRBJ1-1; D gene uncertain. Germline values: CDR1 LNHDA, CDR2 SQIVND (reference sequence). V was trimmed by 1 base and J by 0 bases, leaving 6 bases between them. The CDR3 is made up of 14 amino acids. The CDR3: CASSIGYMNTEAFF. In DNA form, the CDR3 reads TGTGCCAGTAGTATAGGGTACATGAACACTGAAGCTTTCTTT.

The J gene is TRBJ1-2, the V gene TRBV27; a weak D match, TRBD1 (6 bases). V was shortened by 4 bases and J by 5 bases, with 11 bases between the two germline ends. CDR3 length: 13 residues. Germline V gene lookup returns CDR1 MNHEY and CDR2 SMNVEV (reference sequence). The chain's CDR3 is CASSSRGLYGYTF. CDR3 nucleotides: TGTGCCAGCAGTTCAAGGGGGTTATATGGCTACACCTTC.

This clone has a handful of counts. This chain connects TRBV2 to TRBJ1-2; D not resolved. CDR3 size: 13 residues. Trimming took off 2 bases at V and 8 bases at J, with 12 bases between the two ends. CDR1 is SNHLY, CDR2 FYNNEI, per germline. Here the CDR3 reads CASSETSRGGYTF. The CDR3 DNA sequence: TGTGCCAGCAGTGAAACCAGTCGCGGAGGCTACACCTTC.

This clone was recorded a few times. The rearrangement links TRBV10-1 to TRBJ2-7; D could derive from TRBD1 or TRBD2 (5 bases each). CDR1 and CDR2 from the germline V gene are WNHNN and SYGVQD (reference sequence). The V and J ends lost 6 bases and 5 bases respectively, with 17 bases between them. The CDR3 is 14 residues long. The CDR3 DNA is TGCGCCAGCAGCTCCGGGACGGCGAGAGACGAGCAGTACTTC. The encoded protein is CASSSGTARDEQYF.

The chain joins TRBV10-3 to TRBJ1-1; D ambiguous. CDR1 ENHRY and CDR2 SYGVKD come from the germline V gene. CDR3 length equals 13 residues. Trimming removed 9 bases at V and 0 bases at J, with 11 bases between. The CDR3 sequence is CAISEGMNTEAFF. The DNA for the CDR3 is TGTGCCATTTCAGAAGGTATGAACACTGAAGCTTTCTTT.

This clone has more than one count but fewer than ten. The chain joins TRBV12-5 to TRBJ2-1; 11 bases are shared with TRBD1. The CDR3 loop spans 14 amino acids. J was trimmed by 10 bases and V by 4 bases; bases with no gene match: 6. Germline V lookup: CDR1 LGHNT, CDR2 FRNRAP. The CDR3 DNA sequence: TGTGCTAGTGGTTGGGGGGACAGGGGGAGAGAGCAGTTCTTC. It codes for CASGWGDRGREQFF.

In this sample, this clone is large. J is TRBJ2-1 and V is TRBV16; no definite D call. The V and J ends lost 4 bases and 5 bases respectively, with 3 bases between them. The CDR3 runs to 11 residues. Germline V gene data show CDR1 as KGHSY and CDR2 as FQNENV. In nucleotides, the CDR3 is TGTGCCAGCAGCCCTAACAATGAGCAGTTCTTC. This sequence encodes CASSPNNEQFF.